A single sample is the source of the 30 T cell receptor beta chains below, sequenced in a study of OX40 agonist ivuxolimab in advanced cancers. Profiling relied on immunoSEQ multiplex PCR, and the TCRdb table lists in-frame clones only, not all of them. The data contain some 70,000 clones, approximately 80% of them singletons. The source was CD4+ or CD8+ T cells sorted from blood, collected in a trial of the OX40 agonist ivuxolimab. These receptors originate from an adult with an advanced solid tumor such as melanoma, head and neck, liver or kidney cancer.

This clone showed up just a few times. The chain uses TRBV6-6 and TRBJ2-4; D may correspond to TRBD1 or TRBD2 (5 bases each). V was shortened by 4 bases and J by 0 bases, with 13 bases between the two germline ends. This CDR3 region has 16 residues. Germline V gene lookup returns CDR1 MNHNY and CDR2 SVGAGI (reference sequence). CDR3 protein: CASSSVGTQAKNIQYF. As DNA, the CDR3 is TGTGCCAGCAGTTCTGTCGGGACCCAAGCCAAAAACATTCAGTACTTC.

The chain is built from TRBV7-6 and TRBJ2-5; D might be TRBD1 (5 bases). Trimming removed 0 bases at V and 0 bases at J, with 11 bases between. The germline CDR1 and CDR2 sequences are SGHVS and FNYEAQ. The CDR3 covers 16 residues. In nucleotides, the CDR3 is TGTGCCAGCAGCTTAGCCCAAGACAGAAACCAAGAGACCCAGTACTTC. This gives the protein CASSLAQDRNQETQYF.

The chain combines TRBV11-2 with TRBJ1-1; D remains ambiguous. The germline V and J ends were trimmed by 1 base and 5 bases, with 17 bases remaining between them. CDR1 SGHAT and CDR2 FQNNGV come from the germline V gene. The CDR3 consists of 16 residues. This CDR3 is CASSLVGGLGPTEAFF. CDR3 DNA sequence: TGTGCCAGCAGCTTAGTTGGTGGATTGGGTCCTACTGAAGCTTTCTTT.

There are a few counts of this clone. The rearrangement links TRBV27 to TRBJ1-2, with 8 bases lining up with TRBD1. The V segment lost 4 bases and the J segment 0 bases; nucleotides outside the gene matches: 7. The CDR3 has 16 residues. In germline, CDR1 is MNHEY, CDR2 SMNVEV (reference sequence). The DNA of the CDR3 is TGTGCCAGCAGTTCCTCGGACAGGGTAGCTAACTATGGCTACACCTTC. Its translation is CASSSSDRVANYGYTF.

The chain links TRBV27 to TRBJ2-7; D is undetermined. This CDR3 comprises 14 residues. Per the germline V gene, CDR1 is MNHEY and CDR2 is SMNVEV (reference sequence). V was shortened by 0 bases and J by 2 bases, with 8 bases between the two germline ends. In DNA, the CDR3 is TGTGCCAGCAGTTTATCCGTTCCGGCCTACGAGCAGTACTTC. Amino acids: CASSLSVPAYEQYF.

The chain carries TRBV5-1 and TRBJ1-2; maybe TRBD1 (5 bases). The germline CDR1 and CDR2 sequences are SGHRS and YFSETQ. Trimming removed 0 bases from V and 3 bases from J, with 15 bases in between. This CDR3 region has 16 residues. CDR3 protein: CASSLGPGQGDYGYTF. The CDR3 nucleotides read TGCGCCAGCAGCTTGGGGCCAGGCCAGGGAGACTATGGCTACACCTTC.

The chain combines TRBV27 with TRBJ2-5; D is tentatively TRBD1 or TRBD2 (6 bases each). Germline assignment: CDR1 MNHEY and CDR2 SMNVEV (reference sequence). With 2 bases removed from V and 7 bases from J, the gap between germline ends came to 14 bases. CDR3 size: 14 residues. In nucleotides, the CDR3 is TGTGCCAGCAGTTTAGATGGGGGGCGAGGGACCCAGTACTTC. Protein sequence: CASSLDGGRGTQYF.

V and J are TRBV6-1 and TRBJ1-4; D is ambiguous. In germline, CDR1 is MNHNS, CDR2 SASEGT. The CDR3 covers 15 residues. Trimming stripped 7 bases from V and 4 bases from J, with 16 bases between. CDR3 nucleotide sequence: TGTGCCAGCAAACCGTGGAGGGCGAATAATGAAAAACTGTTTTTT. Its protein product is CASKPWRANNEKLFF.

The rearrangement links TRBV6-5 to TRBJ2-7; TRBD1 matches at 8 bases. CDR3 length: 13 residues. The V gene end was trimmed by 8 bases and the J gene end by 4 bases; junction bases not matched to a gene: 7. Per germline, CDR1 MNHEY and CDR2 SVGAGI. DNA for the CDR3: TGTGCCAGCCGCAGGGGGCTTGGGTACGAGCAGTACTTC. Translation: CASRRGLGYEQYF.

The V gene is TRBV7-9, the J gene TRBJ2-7, with 8 positions matching TRBD2. Germline assignment: CDR1 SEHNR and CDR2 FQNEAQ (reference sequence). The CDR3 consists of 16 residues. Unmatched junction bases numbered 5, after V lost 1 base and J lost 0 bases. The CDR3 DNA reads TGTGCCAGCAGCTTAGTCCCGGCGGGGGGCTCCTACGAGCAGTACTTC. Amino acid sequence: CASSLVPAGGSYEQYF.

The table lists this clone with a few counts. The chain uses TRBV5-1 and TRBJ2-3; 12 nucleotides line up with TRBD2. The CDR3 has 19 amino acids. Trimming at V came to 3 bases and at J to 4 bases, leaving 15 bases not matched to a gene. Germline V gene data show CDR1 as SGHRS and CDR2 as YFSETQ. CDR3 in DNA: TGCGCCAGCAGCTACACCCCAGCCTCTAGCGGGGGGGCCGCAGATACGCAGTATTTT. Amino acids: CASSYTPASSGGAADTQYF.

J is TRBJ2-1 and V is TRBV7-6; TRBD2 agrees at 10 bases. The ends lost 6 bases at V and 6 bases at J; junction bases unmatched: 11. CDR1 is SGHVS and CDR2 is FNYEAQ in the germline V gene. This CDR3 contains 16 residues. The CDR3 loop is CASSPLLVAGGNEQFF. In nucleotides, the CDR3 is TGTGCCAGCAGTCCGCTCTTGGTAGCGGGGGGCAATGAGCAGTTCTTC. Using reference TRBV7-6 and TRBJ2-1 for the parts outside the CDR3, the full variable domain is GAGVSQSPRYKVTKRGQDVALRCDPISGHVSLYWYRQALGQGPEFLTYFNYEAQQDKSGLPNDRFSAERPEGSISTLTIQRTEQRDSAMYRCASSPLLVAGGNEQFFGPGTRLTVL.

The chain employs TRBV5-1 and TRBJ2-5; D is perhaps TRBD1 or TRBD2 (6 bases each). V dropped 5 bases and J dropped 0 bases, with 17 bases sitting between them. Germline V gives CDR1 SGHRS, CDR2 YFSETQ. This CDR3 has 16 residues. DNA for the CDR3: TGCGCCAGCAGATCGGTTGGAGGGGGGTACCAAGAGACCCAGTACTTC. Protein: CASRSVGGGYQETQYF. The full variable domain, in which reference TRBV5-1 and TRBJ2-5 provide the parts outside the CDR3, is KAGVTQTPRYLIKTRGQQVTLSCSPISGHRSVSWYQQTPGQGLQFLFEYFSETQRNKGNFPGRFSGRQFSNSRSEMNVSTLELGDSALYLCASRSVGGGYQETQYFGPGTRLLVL.

The chain employs TRBV5-4 and TRBJ1-2, with 10 bases that match TRBD1. The CDR3 totals 15 residues. With 4 bases clipped from V and 3 bases from J, the junction kept 6 bases outside the gene matches. Germline loops: CDR1 SGHNT, CDR2 YYREEE (reference sequence). This chain's CDR3 is CASSPPGTGDYGYTF. CDR3 sequence (DNA): TGTGCCAGCAGCCCCCCCGGGACAGGGGACTATGGCTACACCTTC.

This clone has only one observation. J is TRBJ1-2 and V is TRBV5-1, with D perhaps TRBD1 (6 bases). The CDR3 covers 15 residues. V dropped 0 bases and J dropped 5 bases, with 14 bases sitting between them. CDR1 SGHRS and CDR2 YFSETQ come from the germline V gene. CDR3 sequence reads: CASSLALTGYYGYTF. In DNA form, the CDR3 reads TGCGCCAGCAGCTTGGCGTTGACAGGCTATTATGGCTACACCTTC.

The V call is TRBV7-8, the J call TRBJ1-1; no firm D call. Trimming cost V 1 base and J 4 bases, with 7 bases left between them. Per germline, CDR1 SGHVS and CDR2 FQNEAQ. The CDR3 spans 13 residues. The CDR3 region is CASSLGLGTEAFF. As DNA, the CDR3 is TGTGCCAGCAGCTTAGGTCTCGGCACTGAAGCTTTCTTT.

The chain employs TRBV5-4 and TRBJ2-6; 8 bases are shared with TRBD1. This CDR3 has 15 residues. Germline V lookup: CDR1 SGHNT, CDR2 YYREEE (reference sequence). The V segment lost 6 bases and the J segment 4 bases; nucleotides outside the gene matches: 6. CDR3 nucleotide sequence: TGTGCCAGCACCTCAGGGGGCTCAGGGGCCAACGTCCTGACTTTC. It codes for CASTSGGSGANVLTF. The full variable domain, completed using reference TRBV5-4 and TRBJ2-6, is ETGVTQSPTHLIKTRGQQVTLRCSSQSGHNTVSWYQQALGQGPQFIFQYYREEENGRGNFPPRFSGLQFPNYSSELNVNALELDDSALYLCASTSGGSGANVLTFGAGSRLTVL.

This rearrangement joins TRBV19 to TRBJ1-5; tentatively, D is TRBD1 (5 bases). Looked up from germline, CDR1 is LNHDA and CDR2 is SQIVND (reference sequence). The V end was cut by 7 bases, the J end by 0 bases, with 16 bases between. The CDR3 runs 16 residues. CDR3 sequence (DNA): TGTGCCAGTACCTATGGGGCAGGGAATAGCAATCAGCCCCAGCATTTT. Its translation is CASTYGAGNSNQPQHF.

The count of this clone is one. The chain employs TRBV5-1 and TRBJ1-2; no firm D call. This CDR3 is 14 amino acids long. Trimming removed 0 bases at V and 1 base at J, with 7 bases between. Looked up from germline, CDR1 is SGHRS and CDR2 is YFSETQ. The CDR3 nucleotides read TGCGCCAGCAGCTTGGGAGAAGGTAACTATGGCTACACCTTC. This encodes CASSLGEGNYGYTF. The complete variable domain, with remaining parts taken from reference TRBV5-1 and TRBJ1-2, reads KAGVTQTPRYLIKTRGQQVTLSCSPISGHRSVSWYQQTPGQGLQFLFEYFSETQRNKGNFPGRFSGRQFSNSRSEMNVSTLELGDSALYLCASSLGEGNYGYTFGSGTRLTVV.

This clone occurred once. This sequence joins TRBV5-8 and TRBJ1-4; possibly TRBD1 for D (5 bases). Trimming shortened V by 2 bases and J by 0 bases, and 17 bases separated the two germline ends. Germline values: CDR1 SGHTS, CDR2 YDEGEE. The CDR3 totals 18 residues. CDR3 bases: TGTGCCAGCAGCTTTCAGGGTGGGTCGGACACAACTAATGAAAAACTGTTTTTT. This codes for CASSFQGGSDTTNEKLFF.

The rearrangement uses TRBV21-1 and TRBJ2-1; the table gives TRBD2 as D, unverified against the DNA. TRBV21-1 is a pseudogene. The CDR3 sequence is 16 residues long. In DNA, the CDR3 is TGTGCCAGCAGCATTACGGCGGGGTGTACCTACAATGAGCAGTTCTTC. Protein product: CASSITAGCTYNEQFF.

This clone appeared a single time. V usage is TRBV27 and J usage is TRBJ2-7; 11 bases match TRBD1. The CDR3 sequence is 14 residues long. V shed 6 bases, J shed 3 bases, and the junction held 4 bases outside the gene matches. The germline gives CDR1 MNHEY, CDR2 SMNVEV (reference sequence). DNA of the CDR3: TGTGCCAGCAGAACCGGGACAGGGGGCTACGAGCAGTACTTC. Translating it yields CASRTGTGGYEQYF.

The chain combines TRBV27 with TRBJ1-1; the D gene is possibly TRBD1 (6 bases). Trimming shortened V by 1 base and J by 7 bases, and 19 bases separated the two germline ends. In germline, CDR1 is MNHEY, CDR2 SMNVEV (reference sequence). This CDR3 is built from 16 residues. CDR3 coding DNA: TGTGCCAGCAGTTTATGGATGGACAGACGAAGTAGTGAAGCTTTCTTT. This sequence encodes CASSLWMDRRSSEAFF.

The chain employs TRBV19 and TRBJ2-1; TRBD2 might be the D (5 bases). Germline CDR1 is LNHDA and CDR2 is SQIVND (reference sequence). V dropped 1 base and J dropped 0 bases, with 13 bases sitting between them. CDR3 length: 17 residues. The CDR3 reads CASSIGASFGSYNEQFF. The CDR3 DNA reads as TGTGCCAGTAGTATAGGAGCTAGCTTCGGCTCCTACAATGAGCAGTTCTTC. Drawing the rest from reference TRBV19 and TRBJ2-1, the complete variable domain is DGGITQSPKYLFRKEGQNVTLSCEQNLNHDAMYWYRQDPGQGLRLIYYSQIVNDFQKGDIAEGYSVSREKKESFPLTVTSAQKNPTAFYLCASSIGASFGSYNEQFFGPGTRLTVL.

Remarks on this clone: Other DNA variants within this sample encode the same CDR3. The V call is TRBV7-7, the J call TRBJ2-3; 9 positions match TRBD1. Germline CDR1 and CDR2: SSHAT and FNYEAQ (reference sequence). Trimming at V came to 3 bases and at J to 3 bases, leaving 1 base not matched to a gene. The CDR3 has 14 residues. CDR3 bases: TGTGCCAGCAGCTTGACAGGGGGTACAGATACGCAGTATTTT. Encoded protein: CASSLTGGTDTQYF.

The V and J genes are TRBV6-5 and TRBJ1-4; D may be TRBD1 (5 bases). This CDR3 is built from 15 residues. CDR1 and CDR2 from the germline V gene are MNHEY and SVGAGI. Deletions cut 4 bases from V and 10 bases from J, with 19 bases between. The CDR3 sequence: CASSFKGPRDGKLFF. CDR3 coding DNA: TGTGCCAGCAGTTTCAAGGGGCCCCGGGATGGAAAACTGTTTTTT.

This rearrangement joins TRBV14 to TRBJ1-6; D ambiguous. V dropped 1 base and J dropped 7 bases, with 14 bases sitting between them. Germline V lookup: CDR1 SGHDN, CDR2 FVKESK. The CDR3 extends over 16 amino acids. CDR3 amino acids: CASSQGGSPSNSPLHF. The CDR3 DNA reads as TGTGCCAGCAGCCAAGGGGGATCCCCCTCCAATTCACCCCTCCACTTT.

The V and J genes are TRBV6-5 and TRBJ1-1; no reliable D call. V was trimmed by 8 bases and J by 1 base, leaving 5 bases between them. This CDR3 region has 11 residues. CDR1 and CDR2 (germline): MNHEY, SVGAGI. The CDR3 nucleotides read TGTGCCAGCGGAAGGAACACTGAAGCTTTCTTT. Translation gives CASGRNTEAFF.

This chain links TRBV6-6 with TRBJ2-4; either TRBD1 or TRBD2 may supply D (5 bases each). The CDR3 runs to 13 residues. Per the germline V gene, CDR1 is MNHNY and CDR2 is SVGAGI (reference sequence). V lost 8 bases to trimming and J lost 1 base, with 9 bases between them. The chain's CDR3 is CASFEGAKNIQYF. In nucleotides, the CDR3 is TGTGCCAGCTTCGAGGGGGCCAAAAACATTCAGTACTTC.

This chain uses TRBV2 with TRBJ2-1; either TRBD1 or TRBD2 may supply D (5 bases each). The CDR3 is 17 amino acids. Germline CDR1 is SNHLY and CDR2 is FYNNEI. V was cut by 8 bases and J by 6 bases, with 26 bases left in between. The CDR3 reads CASALINVPAGANEQFF. In DNA, the CDR3 is TGTGCCAGCGCGCTGATCAATGTACCGGCCGGGGCCAATGAGCAGTTCTTC. The variable domain in full, with the rest retrieved from reference TRBV2 and TRBJ2-1, is EPEVTQTPSHQVTQMGQEVILRCVPISNHLYFYWYRQILGQKVEFLVSFYNNEISEKSEIFDDQFSVERPDGSNFTLKIRSTKLEDSAMYFCASALINVPAGANEQFFGPGTRLTVL.